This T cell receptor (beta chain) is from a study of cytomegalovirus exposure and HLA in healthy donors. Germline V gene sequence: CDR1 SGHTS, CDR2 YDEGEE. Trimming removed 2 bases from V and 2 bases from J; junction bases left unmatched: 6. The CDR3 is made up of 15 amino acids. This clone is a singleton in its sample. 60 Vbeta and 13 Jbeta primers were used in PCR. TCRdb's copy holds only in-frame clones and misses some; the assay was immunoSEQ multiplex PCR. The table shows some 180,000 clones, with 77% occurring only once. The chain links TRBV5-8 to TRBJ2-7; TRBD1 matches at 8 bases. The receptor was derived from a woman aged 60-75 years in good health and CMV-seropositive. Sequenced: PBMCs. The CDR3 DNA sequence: TGTGCCAGCAGCTTTACAGGGGGTTCCCCCTACGAGCAGTACTTC. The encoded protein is CASSFTGGSPYEQYF.